This T cell receptor (beta chain) was recovered during a study of blood T cell repertoires in COVID-19 (dated by TCRdb to the early 2020s). Regarding the complete study: Samples covering the acute and convalescent phases of COVID-19 were provided by collaborators in the United States, Italy and Spain. Where HLA class I and class II types were available, the types were taken from metadata supplied by the sample provider, not from assay-based typing. Subjects who had been exposed to COVID-19, were actively infected with it, or had recovered from it provided the deeply sampled blood TCRbeta repertoires that made up the dataset. A freely available public database, intended as a resource for researchers studying the immune response to SARS-CoV-2, is where the repertoires were released. The samples were drawn from two sources: the first 160 participants of the ongoing ImmuneRACE study, and over 1,000 subjects contributed by 6 global collaborators. The prospective study material was composed of cDNA or gDNA derived from T cells, B-cell-depleted T cells, or PBMCs. A de-identified subject ID, COVID-19 status, age in years and sex were almost always included in the sample metadata. Broader findings and caveats from the paper: Clinical and demographic metadata were provided uncurated, with the amount varying by source and participant.

The CDR3 measures 14 amino acids from cysteine to phenylalanine. The read is trimmed to its CDR3 DNA, 42 bases read in frame from base 1. The germline V gene gives CDR1 as KGHSH and CDR2 as LQKENI. V was cut back by 1 base and J by 8 bases, leaving a gap of 9 bases between them. TCRbeta CDR3 regions were amplified from genomic DNA using the immunoSEQ Assay, a bias-controlled multiplex PCR. The published analysis was carried out like this. Nucleated cell counts per sample were estimated from amplification of reference gene primers within the assay. To quantify the absolute abundance of each unique TCRbeta CDR3 rearrangement, sequence reads were collapsed and filtered. Productive Simpson clonality was computed per sample as the square root of Simpson's diversity index over productive rearrangements. This is the immuneACCESS table as TCRdb keeps it, with only in-frame sequences that have V and J called. A part of the clones is gone; compared with another copy, unresolved V genes explain less than half, and the rest is unexplained. That table supplies the V and J calls and clone size; D and trimming were determined from the DNA. Present in this sample are roughly 330,000 clones, roughly 90% of which were seen just once. The ten largest make up approximately 4% of the sample.

Worth noting for this clone: Its recognized antigen is unknown. Nothing much larger sits one base from this clone, and base qualities are not available.

Each collaborating institution followed its own protocols to collect whole blood in K2EDTA tubes. For TCRbeta analysis, collaborator samples were shipped as frozen whole blood, as isolated PBMCs, or as DNA extracted from either sample type. This receptor was taken from a woman in her forties or fifties with active or convalescent COVID-19. The receptor chain draws on TRBV18 and TRBJ1-6, and possibly TRBD1, on 6 matching bases. The sequenced material came from peripheral blood. The CDR3 region has the sequence CASSPQGGDSPLHF. The base sequence is TGTGCCAGCTCACCACAAGGGGGGGATTCACCCCTCCACTTT.